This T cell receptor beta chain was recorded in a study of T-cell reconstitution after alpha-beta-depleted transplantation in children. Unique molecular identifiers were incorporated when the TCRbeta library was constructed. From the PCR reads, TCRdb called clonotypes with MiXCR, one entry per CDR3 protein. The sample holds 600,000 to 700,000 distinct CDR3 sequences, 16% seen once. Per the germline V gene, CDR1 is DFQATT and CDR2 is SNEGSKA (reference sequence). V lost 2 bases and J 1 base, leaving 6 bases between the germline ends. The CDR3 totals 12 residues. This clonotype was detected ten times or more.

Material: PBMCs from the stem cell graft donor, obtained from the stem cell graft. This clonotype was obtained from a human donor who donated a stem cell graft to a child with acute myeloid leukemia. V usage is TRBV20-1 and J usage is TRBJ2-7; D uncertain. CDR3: CSARLGSYEQYV. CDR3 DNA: TGCAGTGCTAGATTGGGTTCCTACGAGCAGTACGTC.